This T cell receptor (beta chain) is drawn from a study of T cell repertoires in cytomegalovirus infection. Study in general: Indicated by public TCR beta signatures were CMV infection and matching HLA type.

TCRdb fed the reads into MiXCR, producing one record per CDR3 protein. The repertoire holds about 500,000 distinct CDR3 sequences, with roughly a third as singletons. The CDR3 is 15 amino acids. Germline CDR1 is SEHNR and CDR2 is FQNEAQ (reference sequence). Trimming cost V 3 bases and J 5 bases, with 16 bases left between them. This clonotype was counted at least ten times. Its antigen is still unknown. Findings and caveats of the study: Clonotypes of TCR beta that were HLA-C-restricted and CMV-specific dominated the ex vivo response. Identification of carriers of CMV plus the relevant HLA was achieved through cumulative public TCR beta family frequency.

Sequences were derived from cultured PBMCs, sampled from culture after CMV antigen stimulation. The rearrangement links TRBV7-9 to TRBJ2-5; no definite D call. The clonotype originates from a human donor in good health (CMV status not recorded). Some clones in this sample may be carry-over from other donors' samples. CDR3 nucleotide sequence: TGTGCCAGCAGCTTTCTCGGATCCGATTTGGAGACCCAGTACTTC. It translates to CASSFLGSDLETQYF. Full variable domain (missing parts from reference TRBV7-9 and TRBJ2-5): DTGVSQNPRHKITKRGQNVTFRCDPISEHNRLYWYRQTLGQGPEFLTYFQNEAQLEKSRLLSDRFSAERPKGSFSTLEIQRTEQGDSAMYLCASSFLGSDLETQYFGPGTRLLVL.